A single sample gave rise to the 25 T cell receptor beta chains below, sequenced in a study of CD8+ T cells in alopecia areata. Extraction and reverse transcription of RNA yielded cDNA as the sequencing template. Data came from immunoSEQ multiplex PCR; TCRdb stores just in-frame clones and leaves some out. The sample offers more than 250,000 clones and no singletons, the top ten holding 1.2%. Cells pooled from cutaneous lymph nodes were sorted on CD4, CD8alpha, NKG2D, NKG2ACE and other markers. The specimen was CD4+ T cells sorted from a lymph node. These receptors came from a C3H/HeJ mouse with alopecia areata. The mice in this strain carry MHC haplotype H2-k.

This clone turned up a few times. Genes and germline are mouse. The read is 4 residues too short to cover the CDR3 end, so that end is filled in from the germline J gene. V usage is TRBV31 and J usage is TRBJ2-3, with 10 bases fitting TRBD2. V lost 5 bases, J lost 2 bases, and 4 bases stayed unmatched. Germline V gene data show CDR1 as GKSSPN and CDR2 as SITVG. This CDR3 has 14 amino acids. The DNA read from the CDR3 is TGTGCCTGGCTGGGGGGGCGCGCTGCAGAA. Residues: CAWLGGRAAE. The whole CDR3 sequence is CAWLGGRAAETLYF.

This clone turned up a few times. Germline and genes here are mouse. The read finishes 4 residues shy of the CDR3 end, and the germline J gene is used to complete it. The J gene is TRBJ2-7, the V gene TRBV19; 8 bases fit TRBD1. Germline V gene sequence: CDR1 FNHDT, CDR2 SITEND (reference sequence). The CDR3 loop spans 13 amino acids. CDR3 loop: CASSTRGLYEQYF. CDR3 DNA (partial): TGTGCCAGCAGTACCAGGGGGCTATAT.

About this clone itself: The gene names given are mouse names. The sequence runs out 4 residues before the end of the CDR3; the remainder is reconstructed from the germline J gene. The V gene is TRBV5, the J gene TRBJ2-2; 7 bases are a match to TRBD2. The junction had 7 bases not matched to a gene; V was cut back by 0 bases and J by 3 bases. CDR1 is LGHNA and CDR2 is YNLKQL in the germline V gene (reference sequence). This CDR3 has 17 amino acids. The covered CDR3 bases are TGTGCCAGCAGCCAAGATCGTGGGGGGATGGACACCGGG. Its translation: CASSQDRGGMDTG. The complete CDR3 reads CASSQDRGGMDTGQLYF.

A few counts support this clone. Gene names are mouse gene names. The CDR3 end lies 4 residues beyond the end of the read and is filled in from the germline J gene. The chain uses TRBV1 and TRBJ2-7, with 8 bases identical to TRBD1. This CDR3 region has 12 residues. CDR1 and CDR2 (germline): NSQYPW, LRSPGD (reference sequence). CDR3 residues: CTCSPQGDEQYF. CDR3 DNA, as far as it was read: TGCACCTGCAGCCCACAGGGGGAT.

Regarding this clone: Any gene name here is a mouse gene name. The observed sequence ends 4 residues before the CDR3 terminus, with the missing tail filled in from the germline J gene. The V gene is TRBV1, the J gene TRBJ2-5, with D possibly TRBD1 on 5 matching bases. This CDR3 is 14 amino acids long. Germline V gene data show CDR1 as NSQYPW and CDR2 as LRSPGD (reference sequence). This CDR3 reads CTCSATRVEDTQYF. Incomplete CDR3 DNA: TGCACCTGCAGTGCCACCAGGGTGGAGGAC.

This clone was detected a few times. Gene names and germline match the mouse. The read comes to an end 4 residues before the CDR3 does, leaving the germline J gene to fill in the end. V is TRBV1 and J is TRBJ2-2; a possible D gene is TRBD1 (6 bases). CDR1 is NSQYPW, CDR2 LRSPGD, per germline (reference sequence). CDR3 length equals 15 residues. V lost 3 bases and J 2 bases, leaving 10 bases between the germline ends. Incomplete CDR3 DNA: TGCACCTGCAGTGCCTGGACAGACAACACCGGG. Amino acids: CTCSAWTDNTG. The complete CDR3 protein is CTCSAWTDNTGQLYF.

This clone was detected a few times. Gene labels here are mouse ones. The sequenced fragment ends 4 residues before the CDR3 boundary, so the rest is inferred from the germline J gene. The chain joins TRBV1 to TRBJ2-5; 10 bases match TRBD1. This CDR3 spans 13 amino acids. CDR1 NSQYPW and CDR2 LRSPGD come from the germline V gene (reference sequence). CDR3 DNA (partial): TGCACCTGCAGGACAGGGGGCGCTGAC. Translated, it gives CTCRTGGAD. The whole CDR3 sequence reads CTCRTGGADTQYF.

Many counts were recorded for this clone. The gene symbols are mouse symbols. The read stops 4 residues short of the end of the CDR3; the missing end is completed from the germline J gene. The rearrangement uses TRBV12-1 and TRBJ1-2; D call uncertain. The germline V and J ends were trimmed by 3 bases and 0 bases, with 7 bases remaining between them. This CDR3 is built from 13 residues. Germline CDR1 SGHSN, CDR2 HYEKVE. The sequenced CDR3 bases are TGTGCCAGCTCTTTTACAGCAAACTCC. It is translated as CASSFTANS. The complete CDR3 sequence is CASSFTANSDYTF. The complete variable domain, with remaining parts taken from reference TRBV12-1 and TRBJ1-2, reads DSGVVQSPRHIIKEKGGRSVLTCIPISGHSNVVWYQQTLGKELKFLIQHYEKVERDKGFLPSRFSVQQFDDYHSEMNMSALELEDSAMYFCASSFTANSDYTFGSGTRLLVI.

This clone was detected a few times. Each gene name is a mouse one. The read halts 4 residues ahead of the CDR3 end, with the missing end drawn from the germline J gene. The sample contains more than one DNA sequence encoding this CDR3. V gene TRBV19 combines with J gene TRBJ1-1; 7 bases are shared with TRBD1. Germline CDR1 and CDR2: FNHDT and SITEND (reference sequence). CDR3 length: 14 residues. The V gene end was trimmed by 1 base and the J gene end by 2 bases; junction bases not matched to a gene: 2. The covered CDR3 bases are TGTGCCAGCAGTATAAACAGGGGTAACACA. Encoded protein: CASSINRGNT. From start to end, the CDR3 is CASSINRGNTEVFF.

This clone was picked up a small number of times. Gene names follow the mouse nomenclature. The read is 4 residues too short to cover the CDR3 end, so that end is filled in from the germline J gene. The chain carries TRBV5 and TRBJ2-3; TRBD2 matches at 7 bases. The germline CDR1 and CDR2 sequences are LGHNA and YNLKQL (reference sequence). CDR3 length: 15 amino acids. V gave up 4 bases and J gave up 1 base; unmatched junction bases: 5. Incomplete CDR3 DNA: TGTGCCAGCAGCCCAGACGGGGGGGGTGCAGAA. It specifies CASSPDGGGAE. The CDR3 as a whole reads CASSPDGGGAETLYF.

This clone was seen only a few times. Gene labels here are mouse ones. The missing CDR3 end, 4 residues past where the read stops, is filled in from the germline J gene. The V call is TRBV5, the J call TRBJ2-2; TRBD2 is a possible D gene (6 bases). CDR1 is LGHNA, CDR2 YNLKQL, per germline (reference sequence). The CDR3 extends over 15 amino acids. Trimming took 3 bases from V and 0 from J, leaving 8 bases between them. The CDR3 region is CASSHGGSNTGQLYF. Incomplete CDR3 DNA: TGTGCCAGCAGCCACGGGGGGTCAAACACCGGG.

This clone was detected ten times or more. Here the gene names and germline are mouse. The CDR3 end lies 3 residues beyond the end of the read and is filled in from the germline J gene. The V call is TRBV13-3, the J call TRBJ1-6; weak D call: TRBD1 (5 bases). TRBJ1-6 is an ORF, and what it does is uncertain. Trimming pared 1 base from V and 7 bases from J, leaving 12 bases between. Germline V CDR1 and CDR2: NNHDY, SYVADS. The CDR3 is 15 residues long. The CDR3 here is CASSDRRAYNSPLYF. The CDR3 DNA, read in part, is TGTGCCAGCAGTGATCGCAGGGCTTACAATTCGCCC.

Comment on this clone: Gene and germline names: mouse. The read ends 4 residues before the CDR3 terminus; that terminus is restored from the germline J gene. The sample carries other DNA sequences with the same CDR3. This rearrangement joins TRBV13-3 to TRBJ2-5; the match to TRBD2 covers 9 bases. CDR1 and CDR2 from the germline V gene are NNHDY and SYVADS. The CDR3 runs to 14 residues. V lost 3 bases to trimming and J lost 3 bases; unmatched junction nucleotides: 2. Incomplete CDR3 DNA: TGTGCCAGCAGTGGGACTGGGGTTCAAGAC. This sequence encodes CASSGTGVQD. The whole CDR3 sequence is CASSGTGVQDTQYF.

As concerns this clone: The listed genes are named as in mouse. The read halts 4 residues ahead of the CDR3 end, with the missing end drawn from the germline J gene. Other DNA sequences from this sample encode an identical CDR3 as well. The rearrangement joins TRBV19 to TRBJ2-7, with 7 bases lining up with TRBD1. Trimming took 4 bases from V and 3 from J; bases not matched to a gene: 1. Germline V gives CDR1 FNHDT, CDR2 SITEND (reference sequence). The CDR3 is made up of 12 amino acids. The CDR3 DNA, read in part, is TGTGCCAGCAGTCGACAGGGCTAT. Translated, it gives CASSRQGY. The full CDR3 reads CASSRQGYEQYF. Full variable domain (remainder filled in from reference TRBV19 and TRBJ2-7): GGIITQTPKFLIGQEGQKLTLKCQQNFNHDTMYWYRQDSGKGLRLIYYSITENDLQKGDLSEGYDASREKKSSFSLTVTSAQKNEMAVFLCASSRQGYEQYFGPGTRLTVL.

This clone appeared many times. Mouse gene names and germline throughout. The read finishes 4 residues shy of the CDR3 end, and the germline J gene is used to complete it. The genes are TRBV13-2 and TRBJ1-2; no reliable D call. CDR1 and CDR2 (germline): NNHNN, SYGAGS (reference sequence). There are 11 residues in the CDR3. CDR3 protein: CASGQEGDYTF. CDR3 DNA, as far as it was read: TGTGCCAGCGGTCAGGAGGGC.

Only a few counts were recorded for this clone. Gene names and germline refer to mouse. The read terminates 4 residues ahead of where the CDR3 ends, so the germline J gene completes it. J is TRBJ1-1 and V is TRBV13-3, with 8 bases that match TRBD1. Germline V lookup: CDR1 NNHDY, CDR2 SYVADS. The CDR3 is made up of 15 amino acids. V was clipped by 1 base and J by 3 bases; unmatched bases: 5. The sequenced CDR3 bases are TGTGCCAGCAGTGATTTGGACAGGGATGACACA. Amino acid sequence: CASSDLDRDDT. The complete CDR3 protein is CASSDLDRDDTEVFF.

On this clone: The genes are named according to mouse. The CDR3 loop is CASSDPQGAWSTGQLYF. The part of the CDR3 DNA that was read is TGTGCCAGCAGTGATCCCCAGGGGGCCTGGAGCACCGGG. The V and J genes are TRBV13-3 and TRBJ2-2; TRBD1 agrees at 8 bases. The read ends 4 residues shy of where the CDR3 ends; the end is completed using the germline J gene. The CDR3 runs to 17 residues. V lost 1 base, J lost 4 bases, and 9 bases stayed unmatched. The germline V gene encodes CDR1 NNHDY and CDR2 SYVADS.

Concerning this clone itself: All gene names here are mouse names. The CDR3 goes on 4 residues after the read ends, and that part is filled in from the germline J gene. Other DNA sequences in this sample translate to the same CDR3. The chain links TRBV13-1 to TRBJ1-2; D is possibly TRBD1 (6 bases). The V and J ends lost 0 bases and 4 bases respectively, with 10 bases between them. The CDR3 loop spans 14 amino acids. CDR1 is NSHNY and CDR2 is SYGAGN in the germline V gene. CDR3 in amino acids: CASSDARGGSDYTF. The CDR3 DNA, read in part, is TGTGCCAGCAGTGATGCCAGGGGTGGCTCC.

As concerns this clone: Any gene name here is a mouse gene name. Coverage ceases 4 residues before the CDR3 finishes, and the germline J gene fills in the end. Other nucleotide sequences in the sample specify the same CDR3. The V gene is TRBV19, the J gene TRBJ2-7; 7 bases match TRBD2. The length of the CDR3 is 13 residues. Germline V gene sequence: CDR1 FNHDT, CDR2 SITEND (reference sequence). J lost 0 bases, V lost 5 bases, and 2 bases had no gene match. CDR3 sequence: CASRLGSSYEQYF. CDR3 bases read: TGTGCCAGCAGACTGGGGAGCTCCTAT.

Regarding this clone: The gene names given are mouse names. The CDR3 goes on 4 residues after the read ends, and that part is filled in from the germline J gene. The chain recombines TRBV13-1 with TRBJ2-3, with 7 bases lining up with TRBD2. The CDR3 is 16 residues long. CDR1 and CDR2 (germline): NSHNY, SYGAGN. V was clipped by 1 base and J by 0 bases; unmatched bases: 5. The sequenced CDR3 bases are TGTGCCAGCAGTGATCCCTGGGGGAGGAGTGCAGAA. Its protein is CASSDPWGRSAE. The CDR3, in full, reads CASSDPWGRSAETLYF.

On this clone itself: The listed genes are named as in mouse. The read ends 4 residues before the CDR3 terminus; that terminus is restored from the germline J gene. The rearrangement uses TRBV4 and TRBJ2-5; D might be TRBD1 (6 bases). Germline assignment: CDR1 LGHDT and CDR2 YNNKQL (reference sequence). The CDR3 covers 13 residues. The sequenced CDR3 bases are TGTGCCAGCAGCCTCAGGGGAATTGAC. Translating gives CASSLRGID. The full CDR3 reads CASSLRGIDTQYF.

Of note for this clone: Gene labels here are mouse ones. This CDR3 reads CASSLWTGGNYAEQFF. CDR3 DNA (partial): TGTGCCAGCAGTTTATGGACTGGGGGAAACTATGCT. V usage is TRBV14 and J usage is TRBJ2-1, with 10 bases fitting TRBD2. The DNA ends 4 residues before the CDR3 does, and the rest of the CDR3 is filled in from the germline J gene. The germline V gene encodes CDR1 SGHDT and CDR2 FRDEAV. V shed 2 bases, J shed 1 base, and the junction held 3 bases outside the gene matches. The CDR3 loop spans 16 amino acids.

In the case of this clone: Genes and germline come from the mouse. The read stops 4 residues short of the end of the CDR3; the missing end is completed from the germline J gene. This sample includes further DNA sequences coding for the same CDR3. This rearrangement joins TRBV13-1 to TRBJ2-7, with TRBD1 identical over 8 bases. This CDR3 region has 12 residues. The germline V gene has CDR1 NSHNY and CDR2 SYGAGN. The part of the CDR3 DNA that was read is TGTGCCAGCAGTGGGGACAGGAAT. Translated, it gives CASSGDRN. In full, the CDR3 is CASSGDRNEQYF.

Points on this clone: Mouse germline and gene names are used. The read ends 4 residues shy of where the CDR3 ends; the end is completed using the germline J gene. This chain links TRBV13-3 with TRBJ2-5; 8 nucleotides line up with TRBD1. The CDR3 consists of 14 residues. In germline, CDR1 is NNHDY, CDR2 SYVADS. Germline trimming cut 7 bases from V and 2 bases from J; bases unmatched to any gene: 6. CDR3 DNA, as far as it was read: TGTGCCAGCGCCAGGGGGCACGGCCAAGAC. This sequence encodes CASARGHGQD. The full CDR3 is CASARGHGQDTQYF. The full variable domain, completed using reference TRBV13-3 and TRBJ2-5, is EAAVTQSPRSKVAVTGGKVTLSCHQTNNHDYMYWYRQDTGHGLRLIHYSYVADSTEKGDIPDGYKASRPSQENFSLILELASLSQTAVYFCASARGHGQDTQYFGPGTRLLVL.

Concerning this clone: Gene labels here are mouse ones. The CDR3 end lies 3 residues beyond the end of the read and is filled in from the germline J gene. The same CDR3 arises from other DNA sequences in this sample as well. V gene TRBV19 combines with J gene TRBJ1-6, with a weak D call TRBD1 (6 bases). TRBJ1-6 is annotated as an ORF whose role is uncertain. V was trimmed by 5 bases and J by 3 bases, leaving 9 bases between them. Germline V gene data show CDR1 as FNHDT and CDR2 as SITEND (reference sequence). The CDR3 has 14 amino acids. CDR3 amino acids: CASRGQNYNSPLYF. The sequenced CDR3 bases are TGTGCCAGCAGAGGACAGAACTATAATTCGCCC.